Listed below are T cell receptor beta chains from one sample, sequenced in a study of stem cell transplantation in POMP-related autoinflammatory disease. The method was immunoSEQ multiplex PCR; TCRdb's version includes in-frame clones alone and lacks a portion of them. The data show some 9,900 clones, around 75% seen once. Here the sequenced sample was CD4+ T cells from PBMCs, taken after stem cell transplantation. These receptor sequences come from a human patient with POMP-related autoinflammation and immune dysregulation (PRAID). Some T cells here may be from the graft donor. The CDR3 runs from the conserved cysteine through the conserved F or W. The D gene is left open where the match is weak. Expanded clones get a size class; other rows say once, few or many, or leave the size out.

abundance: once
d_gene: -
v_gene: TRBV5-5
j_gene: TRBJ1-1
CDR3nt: TGTGCCAGCAGCCGGGGGCAGGGCTTGAACACTGAAGCTTTCTTT
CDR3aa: CASSRGQGLNTEAFF

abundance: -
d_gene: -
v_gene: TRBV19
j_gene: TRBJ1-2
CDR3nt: TGTGCCAGTAGTATAAAGAAGGCCGGGTTCCATGGCTACACCTTC
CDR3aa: CASSIKKAGFHGYTF

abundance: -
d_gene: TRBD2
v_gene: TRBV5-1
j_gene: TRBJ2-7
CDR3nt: TGCGCCAGCAGCTTGGGCGGACTAGCGGGAAACTACGAGCAGTACTTC
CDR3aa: CASSLGGLAGNYEQYF

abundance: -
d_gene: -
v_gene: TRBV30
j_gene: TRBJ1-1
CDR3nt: TGTGCCCAAAGGACTGCGCCATTAAACACTGAAGCTTTCTTT
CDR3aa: CAQRTAPLNTEAFF

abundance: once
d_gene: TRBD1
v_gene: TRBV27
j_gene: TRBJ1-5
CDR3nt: TGTGCCAGCAGTTTATATTATTGGGGCAGGGGGCGGCTACAGCCCCAGCATTTT
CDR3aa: CASSLYYWGRGRLQPQHF

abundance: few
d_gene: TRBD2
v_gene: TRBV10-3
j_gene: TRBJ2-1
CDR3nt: TGTGCCACCCGAAGTCGTCTAGCGGAAGACAATGAGCAGTTCTTC
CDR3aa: CATRSRLAEDNEQFF

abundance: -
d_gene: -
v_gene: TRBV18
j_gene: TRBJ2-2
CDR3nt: TGTGCCAGCTCACCCTCTAGTCCGGGCACCGGGGAGCTGTTTTTT
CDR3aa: CASSPSSPGTGELFF

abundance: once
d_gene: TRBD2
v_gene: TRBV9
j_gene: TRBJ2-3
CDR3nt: TGTGCCAGCAGCGCCGGACTAGCGGGAGGGCTTGGCACAGATACGCAGTATTTT
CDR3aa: CASSAGLAGGLGTDTQYF

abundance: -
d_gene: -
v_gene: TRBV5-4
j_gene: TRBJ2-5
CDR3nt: TGTGCCAGCAGCCCCACTACCCGGGTCGGGGAGACCCAGTACTTC
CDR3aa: CASSPTTRVGETQYF

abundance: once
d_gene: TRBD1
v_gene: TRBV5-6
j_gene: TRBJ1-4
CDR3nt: TGTGCCAGCAGCGGGAAGGGACAGTTAAATGAAAAACTGTTTTTT
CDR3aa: CASSGKGQLNEKLFF

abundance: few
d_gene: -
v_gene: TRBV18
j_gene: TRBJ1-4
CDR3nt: TGTGCCAGCTCCAAAGAGGGGCGCAAGAATGAAAAACTGTTTTTT
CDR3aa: CASSKEGRKNEKLFF

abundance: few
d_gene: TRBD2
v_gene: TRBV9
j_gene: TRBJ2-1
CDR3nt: TGTGCCAGCAGCGTCCTAGCGGGAGGAGGGAACAATGAGCAGTTCTTC
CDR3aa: CASSVLAGGGNNEQFF

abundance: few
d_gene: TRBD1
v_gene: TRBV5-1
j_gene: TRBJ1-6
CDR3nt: TGCGCCAGCAGGGACAGACAGGGCGGGTCACCCCTCCACTTT
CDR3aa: CASRDRQGGSPLHF

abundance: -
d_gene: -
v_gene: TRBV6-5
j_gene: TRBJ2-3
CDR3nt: TGTGCCAGCAGTTACTCAGGCGGGACCGCGAATACGCAGTATTTT
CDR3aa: CASSYSGGTANTQYF

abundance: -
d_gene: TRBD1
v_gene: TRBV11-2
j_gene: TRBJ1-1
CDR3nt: TGTGCCAGCAGCGCAGCGACAGGGGGCAAAACTGAAGCTTTCTTT
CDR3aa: CASSAATGGKTEAFF

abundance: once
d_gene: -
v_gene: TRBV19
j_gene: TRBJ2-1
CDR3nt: TGTGCCAGTAGTGCCCGGGACCTCGCCACCAATGAGCAGTTCTTC
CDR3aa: CASSARDLATNEQFF

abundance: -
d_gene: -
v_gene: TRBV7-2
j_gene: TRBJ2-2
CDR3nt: TGTGCCAGCAGCCCGGGGTCATACACCGGGGAGCTGTTTTTT
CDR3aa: CASSPGSYTGELFF

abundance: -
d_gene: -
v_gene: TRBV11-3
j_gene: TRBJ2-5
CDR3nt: TGTGCCAGCAGCTTAGGGACATCTTTGGGAGAGACCCAGTACTTC
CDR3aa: CASSLGTSLGETQYF

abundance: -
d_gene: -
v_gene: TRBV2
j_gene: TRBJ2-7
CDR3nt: TGTGCCAGCAGGAAAGGGGGGGAAGGGCGCGAGCAGTACTTC
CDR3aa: CASRKGGEGREQYF

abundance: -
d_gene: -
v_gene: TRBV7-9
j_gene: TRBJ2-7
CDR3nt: TGTGCCAGCAGCTTGGGGCGGGAACGGCTCGAGCAGTACTTC
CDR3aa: CASSLGRERLEQYF

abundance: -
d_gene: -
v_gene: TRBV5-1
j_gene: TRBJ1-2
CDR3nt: TGCGCCAGCAGCTTGAGCAGCTATGGCTACACCTTC
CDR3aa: CASSLSSYGYTF

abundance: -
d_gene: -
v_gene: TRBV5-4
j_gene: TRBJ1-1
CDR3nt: TGTGCCAGCAGCTTCGACAGGCTCACTGAAGCTTTCTTT
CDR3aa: CASSFDRLTEAFF

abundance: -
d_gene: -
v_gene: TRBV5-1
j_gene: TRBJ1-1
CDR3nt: TGCGCCAGCAGCTCCGCACCCGAGAACACTGAAGCTTTCTTT
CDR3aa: CASSSAPENTEAFF

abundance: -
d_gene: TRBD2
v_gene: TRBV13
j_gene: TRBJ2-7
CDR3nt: TGTGCCAGCAGCCCAGGGACTAGCGGGAGGTACTACGAGCAGTACTTC
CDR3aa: CASSPGTSGRYYEQYF

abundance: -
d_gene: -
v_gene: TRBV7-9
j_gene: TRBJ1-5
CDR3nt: TGTGCCAGCAGCTTAAGGTTGGATCAGCCCCAGCATTTT
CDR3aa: CASSLRLDQPQHF

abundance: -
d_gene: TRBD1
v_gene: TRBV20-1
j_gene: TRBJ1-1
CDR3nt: TGCAGTGCTAGTTTGGACAGGGACACTGAAGCTTTCTTT
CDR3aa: CSASLDRDTEAFF

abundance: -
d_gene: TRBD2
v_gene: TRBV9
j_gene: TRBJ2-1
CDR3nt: TGTGCCAGCAGCGTAGCCCTCTTTGCGGGAGGGGACAATGAGCAGTTCTTC
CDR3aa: CASSVALFAGGDNEQFF

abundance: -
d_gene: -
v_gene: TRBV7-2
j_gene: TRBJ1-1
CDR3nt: TGTGCCAGCAGCTTTTATACTGAAGCTTTCTTT
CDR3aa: CASSFYTEAFF

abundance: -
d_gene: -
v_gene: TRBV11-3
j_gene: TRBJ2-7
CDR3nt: TGTGCCAGCAGGGGTAGGTACGAGCAGTACTTC
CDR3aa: CASRGRYEQYF

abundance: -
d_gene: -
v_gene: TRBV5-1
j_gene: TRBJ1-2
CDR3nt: TGCGCCAGCAGCTCAAGTGGAATCTATGGCTACACCTTC
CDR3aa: CASSSSGIYGYTF

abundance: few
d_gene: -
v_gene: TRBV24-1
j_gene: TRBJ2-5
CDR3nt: TGTGCCACCAGTGACAGGGGACGGGGAGAGACCCAGTACTTC
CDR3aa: CATSDRGRGETQYF

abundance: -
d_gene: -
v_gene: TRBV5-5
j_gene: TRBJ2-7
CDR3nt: TGTGCCAGCAGCCACGACAGGCGAGACTACGAGCAGTACTTC
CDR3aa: CASSHDRRDYEQYF

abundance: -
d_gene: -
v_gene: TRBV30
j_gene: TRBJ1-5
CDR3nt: TGTGCCTGGAGTGTACCGGGGAATGGCAATCAGCCCCAGCATTTT
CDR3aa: CAWSVPGNGNQPQHF